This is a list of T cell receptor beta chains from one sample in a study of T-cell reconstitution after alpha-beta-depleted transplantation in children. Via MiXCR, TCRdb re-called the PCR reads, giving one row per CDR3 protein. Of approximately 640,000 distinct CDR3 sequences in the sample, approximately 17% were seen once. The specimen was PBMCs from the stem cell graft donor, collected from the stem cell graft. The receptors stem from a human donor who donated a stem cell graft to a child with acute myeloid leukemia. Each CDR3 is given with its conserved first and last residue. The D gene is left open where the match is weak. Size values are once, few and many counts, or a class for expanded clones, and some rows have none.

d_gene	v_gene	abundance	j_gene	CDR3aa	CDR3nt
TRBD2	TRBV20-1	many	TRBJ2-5	CSARDQGSGGGETQYF	TGCAGTGCTAGAGATCAGGGTAGCGGGGGGGGAGAGACCCAGTACTTC
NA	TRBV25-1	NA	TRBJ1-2	CASSDRSRGGYTF	TGTGCCAGCAGTGATCGGAGTCGTGGGGGCTACACCTTC
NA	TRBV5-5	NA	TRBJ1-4	CASSSAAATNEKLFF	TGTGCCAGCAGCAGTGCGGCCGCAACTAATGAAAAACTGTTTTTT
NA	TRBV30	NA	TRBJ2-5	CAWSLETQYF	TGTGCCTGGAGTTTAGAGACCCAGTACTTC
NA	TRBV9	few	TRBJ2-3	CASSVARDFPERTDTQYF	TGTGCCAGCAGCGTAGCTCGGGACTTCCCGGAACGCACAGATACGCAGTATTTT
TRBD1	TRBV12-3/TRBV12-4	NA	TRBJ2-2	CASSLPGQANTGELFF	TGTGCCAGCAGTCTACCGGGACAGGCGAACACCGGGGAGCTGTTTTTT
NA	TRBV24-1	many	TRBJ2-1	CATSDLAGQKYNEQFF	TGTGCCACCAGTGATTTGGCGGGACAGAAGTACAATGAGCAGTTCTTC
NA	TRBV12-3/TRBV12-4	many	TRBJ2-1	CASSLGPHNEQFF	TGTGCCAGCAGTTTGGGTCCCCACAATGAGCAGTTCTTC
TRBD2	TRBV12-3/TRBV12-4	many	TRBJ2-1	CASVYAFGTSDNEQFF	TGTGCCAGCGTATATGCCTTCGGGACTAGCGACAATGAGCAGTTCTTC
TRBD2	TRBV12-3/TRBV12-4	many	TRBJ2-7	CASSLRGNLAYEQYF	TGTGCCAGCAGTTTGCGGGGGAACCTTGCCTACGAGCAGTACTTC
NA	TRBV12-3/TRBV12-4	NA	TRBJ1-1	CASTGGLTEAFF	TGTGCCAGCACTGGGGGGCTTACTGAAGCTTTCTTT
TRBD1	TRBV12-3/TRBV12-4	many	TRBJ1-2	CASSRGEGQSYGYTF	TGTGCCAGCAGTCGGGGGGAGGGACAGTCCTATGGCTACACCTTC
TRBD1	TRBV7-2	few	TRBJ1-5	CASSLRQGGDQPQHF	TGTGCCAGCAGCTTACGGCAGGGGGGAGATCAGCCCCAGCATTTT
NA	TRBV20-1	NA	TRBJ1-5	CSAWPGYRNQPQHF	TGCAGTGCCTGGCCCGGGTATCGCAATCAGCCCCAGCATTTT
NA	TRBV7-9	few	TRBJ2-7	CASSYVGASSYEQYF	TGTGCCAGCAGCTATGTGGGGGCTTCATCCTACGAGCAGTACTTC
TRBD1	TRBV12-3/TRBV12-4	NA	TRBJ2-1	CASSPRGSSSYNEQFF	TGTGCCAGCAGTCCCAGGGGGAGCAGCTCCTACAATGAGCAGTTCTTC
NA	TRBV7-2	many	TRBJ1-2	CASRSNYGYTF	TGTGCCAGCAGAAGTAACTATGGCTACACCTTC
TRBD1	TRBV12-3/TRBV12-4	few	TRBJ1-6	CASSLVGTGVALHF	TGTGCCAGCAGTTTAGTTGGGACAGGCGTGGCCCTCCACTTT
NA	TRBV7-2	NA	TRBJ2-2	CASSPRTEVGELFF	TGTGCCAGCAGCCCCAGAACAGAAGTCGGGGAGCTGTTTTTT
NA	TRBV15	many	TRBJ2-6	CATSGGVSGANVLTF	TGTGCCACCAGCGGGGGAGTTAGTGGGGCCAACGTCCTGACTTTC
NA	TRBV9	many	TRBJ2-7	CASSPRGRENEQYF	TGTGCCAGCAGCCCCAGAGGCAGGGAAAACGAGCAGTACTTC
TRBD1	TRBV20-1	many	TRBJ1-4	CSAHRTGVGEKLFF	TGCAGTGCTCATCGAACAGGGGTTGGCGAAAAACTGTTTTTT
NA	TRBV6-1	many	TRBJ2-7	CASSEVWDESYEQYF	TGTGCCAGCAGTGAAGTTTGGGACGAGTCCTACGAGCAGTACTTC
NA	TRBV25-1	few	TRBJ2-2	CASSEVGGGTGELFF	TGTGCCAGCAGTGAGGTTGGGGGAGGCACCGGGGAGCTGTTTTTT
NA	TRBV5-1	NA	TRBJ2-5	CASSLAAPWGETQYF	TGCGCCAGCAGCTTGGCAGCCCCTTGGGGGGAGACCCAGTACTTC
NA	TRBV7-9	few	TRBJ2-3	CATHGESTDTQYF	TGTGCCACCCATGGGGAGAGCACAGATACGCAGTATTTT
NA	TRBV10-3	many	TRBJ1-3	CAISDPGPLSGNTIYF	TGTGCCATCAGTGACCCGGGCCCACTCTCTGGAAACACCATATATTTT
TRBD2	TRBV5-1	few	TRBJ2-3	CASSLDGGATDTQYF	TGCGCCAGCAGCTTGGACGGGGGGGCCACAGATACGCAGTATTTT
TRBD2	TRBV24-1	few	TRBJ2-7	CATSDGQRGVGEQYF	TGTGCCACCAGTGATGGTCAACGGGGGGTAGGCGAGCAGTACTTC
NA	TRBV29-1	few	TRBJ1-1	CSVLRGGPIPEAFF	TGCAGCGTCCTTCGGGGGGGACCGATTCCTGAAGCTTTCTTT
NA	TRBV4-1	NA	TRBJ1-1	CASSQITGHEEAFF	TGCGCCAGCAGCCAAATAACGGGACACGAAGAAGCTTTCTTT
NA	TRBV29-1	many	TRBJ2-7	CSVVAREQYF	TGCAGCGTGGTCGCCCGCGAGCAGTACTTC
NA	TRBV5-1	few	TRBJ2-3	CASSPTGPLTDTQYF	TGCGCCAGCAGCCCCACGGGACCGCTTACAGATACGCAGTATTTT
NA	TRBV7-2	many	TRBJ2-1	CASSLQGNWGEQFF	TGTGCCAGCAGCTTGCAGGGAAATTGGGGTGAGCAGTTCTTC
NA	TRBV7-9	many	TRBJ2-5	CASSFESQETQYF	TGTGCCAGCAGCTTCGAATCCCAAGAGACCCAGTACTTC
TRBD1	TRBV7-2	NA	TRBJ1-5	CASSLSGTGTQPQHF	TGTGCCAGCAGCTTATCCGGGACAGGGACTCAGCCCCAGCATTTT
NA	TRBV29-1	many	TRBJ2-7	CSVNKGSRSYEQYF	TGCAGCGTCAATAAGGGGTCCCGTTCCTACGAGCAGTACTTC
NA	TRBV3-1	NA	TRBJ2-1	CASSQPLANEQFF	TGTGCCAGCAGCCAACCCCTAGCCAATGAGCAGTTCTTC
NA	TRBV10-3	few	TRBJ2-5	CAISRPGQLETQYF	TGTGCCATCAGCCGACCGGGACAACTAGAGACCCAGTACTTC
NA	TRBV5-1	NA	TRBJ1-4	CASSFRANPGATNEKLFF	TGCGCCAGCAGCTTTCGGGCTAACCCAGGAGCAACTAATGAAAAACTGTTTTTT